The T cell receptor beta chain described here comes from a study of shared clonotypes between healthy human individuals. Across the whole study: Each donor's CD4 naive and CD4 memory cells filled three plates apiece, CD8 naive two, and CD8 memory one. Whole-study findings and limits: Sorted-subset sequencing was shown by rarefaction to be incomplete despite large depth.

Note on this clone: Its cognate antigen is unknown.

The run depth of the assay was deep. Sequenced by immunoSEQ multiplex PCR; TCRdb stores in-frame clones only, minus some. Of 2,500,000 or so clones detected, approximately 93% appear once; the ten largest clones hold 0.35% to 0.45%. Subsets obtained from CD4+ cells comprised CD45RA+ naive and CD45RA-negative memory cells. The V gene's germline CDR1 is SGHNT and CDR2 YYREEE (reference sequence). V was pared by 3 bases and J by 1 base, with 13 bases between. The CDR3 sequence is 15 residues long. The rearrangement joins TRBV5-4 to TRBJ1-1, with D maybe TRBD1 (5 bases). The sequence came from a man younger than 35 in good health. Some clones in this sample may be carry-over from other donors' samples. Sequencing was carried out using naive CD4+ T cells from PBMCs. As to subset: CD45RA+ positively selected. The DNA of the CDR3 is TGTGCCAGCAGCTCCTACGGGACGGGGAACACTGAAGCTTTCTTT. Encoded protein: CASSSYGTGNTEAFF. Based on the CDR3 plus reference TRBV5-4 and TRBJ1-1, the full variable domain is ETGVTQSPTHLIKTRGQQVTLRCSSQSGHNTVSWYQQALGQGPQFIFQYYREEENGRGNFPPRFSGLQFPNYSSELNVNALELDDSALYLCASSSYGTGNTEAFFGQGTRLTVV.